One sample yielded the 22 T cell receptor beta chains listed below, sequenced in a study of blood T cell repertoires in COVID-19. Sequencing used immunoSEQ multiplex PCR; TCRdb keeps in-frame clones, though not all of them. The table has some 110,000 clones, over 75% seen once. The sample consisted of peripheral blood. All receptors come from a human donor with active COVID-19. The donor label of this sample is uncertain.

The chain has TRBV7-9 and TRBJ1-4, with 8 bases identical to TRBD1. From germline, CDR1 is SEHNR and CDR2 FQNEAQ (reference sequence). Losses at the gene ends were 4 bases for V and 8 bases for J; bases not matched to a gene: 6. CDR3 length equals 14 residues. CDR3 loop: CASSSGTGEEKLFF. The CDR3 DNA sequence: TGTGCCAGCAGCTCCGGGACAGGAGAGGAAAAACTGTTTTTT. The variable domain in full, with the rest retrieved from reference TRBV7-9 and TRBJ1-4, is DTGVSQNPRHKITKRGQNVTFRCDPISEHNRLYWYRQTLGQGPEFLTYFQNEAQLEKSRLLSDRFSAERPKGSFSTLEIQRTEQGDSAMYLCASSSGTGEEKLFFGSGTQLSVL.

The chain employs TRBV25-1 and TRBJ2-1; 8 nucleotides match TRBD2. The CDR3 runs 16 residues. Germline V gene sequence: CDR1 MGHDK, CDR2 SYGVNS. With 1 base clipped from V and 3 bases from J, the junction kept 5 bases outside the gene matches. CDR3 protein: CASSEFRAGDYNEQFF. CDR3 nucleotide sequence: TGTGCCAGCAGTGAATTCAGAGCGGGGGACTACAATGAGCAGTTCTTC.

The CDR3 DNA is TGTGCCAGCAGTTACACAGATCAGAACACTGAAGCTTTCTTT. This gives the protein CASSYTDQNTEAFF. This chain joins TRBV6-2 or TRBV6-3 and TRBJ1-1; D is unclear. The V end was cut by 2 bases, the J end by 1 base, with 8 bases between. The CDR3 is 14 residues long. From germline, CDR1 is MNHEY and CDR2 SVGEGT.

In its sample, this clone was seen once. The J gene is TRBJ1-1, the V gene TRBV18; D call uncertain. This CDR3 spans 14 amino acids. V was shortened by 3 bases and J by 1 base, with 9 bases between the two germline ends. The germline gives CDR1 KGHSH, CDR2 LQKENI. CDR3 sequence (DNA): TGTGCCAGCTCACCTGTGGCCAAGAACACTGAAGCTTTCTTT. This encodes CASSPVAKNTEAFF.

The table lists this clone with a count of one. The rearrangement links TRBV7-9 to TRBJ1-1; D ambiguous. Germline V CDR1 and CDR2: SEHNR, FQNEAQ (reference sequence). This CDR3 contains 13 residues. Trimming took 2 bases from V and 6 from J, leaving 10 bases between them. The CDR3 nucleotides are TGTGCCAGCAGCTTAACGAGGGCCCCTGAAGCTTTCTTT. Translating it yields CASSLTRAPEAFF.

The chain has TRBV5-8 and TRBJ2-7; tentative D call: TRBD2 (5 bases). The CDR3 runs to 14 residues. Trimming took off 5 bases at V and 0 bases at J, with 12 bases between the two ends. Germline V CDR1 and CDR2: SGHTS, YDEGEE. The CDR3 nucleotides are TGTGCCAGCAGAGAGCGGCTGAGCTCCTACGAGCAGTACTTC. Protein: CASRERLSSYEQYF.

The chain has TRBV7-2 and TRBJ2-5; 7 bases match TRBD2. The CDR3 extends over 14 amino acids. Trimming at V came to 5 bases and at J to 5 bases, leaving 8 bases not matched to a gene. Germline V gives CDR1 SGHTA, CDR2 FQGNSA. The CDR3: CASSLSGAGETQYF. The CDR3 DNA follows: TGTGCCAGCAGCCTAAGCGGGGCCGGGGAGACCCAGTACTTC.

V usage is TRBV4-3 and J usage is TRBJ2-4; 16 positions match TRBD2. Germline loops: CDR1 LGHNA, CDR2 YSLEER. The CDR3 covers 21 residues. With V trimmed by 0 bases and J by 1 base, 9 bases remained unmatched. The CDR3 DNA follows: TGCGCCAGCAGCCAAGATAGGGGACTAGCGGGGGGGCAATGGGCCAAAAACATTCAGTACTTC. It is translated as CASSQDRGLAGGQWAKNIQYF.

The chain recombines TRBV7-9 with TRBJ1-2; D unclear. The CDR3 covers 13 residues. Germline CDR1 and CDR2: SEHNR and FQNEAQ (reference sequence). V shed 5 bases and J shed 7 bases, with 14 bases lying between them. Here the CDR3 DNA reads TGTGCCAGCAGCGCGCTTGGCAGGTCTGGCTACACCTTC. It is translated as CASSALGRSGYTF.

This clone was observed a few times. The chain recombines TRBV10-3 with TRBJ1-2, with D unresolved. Per the germline V gene, CDR1 is ENHRY and CDR2 is SYGVKD. The CDR3 has 11 residues. V lost 8 bases and J lost 1, with 5 bases in between. In DNA form, the CDR3 reads TGTGCCATCGGAGATAACTATGGCTACACCTTC. Protein product: CAIGDNYGYTF.

The chain carries TRBV18 and TRBJ1-3; D not resolved. Between the trimmed V and J ends, which lost 3 bases and 8 bases, there was a span of 14 bases. This CDR3 is built from 14 residues. Germline lookup yields CDR1 KGHSH and CDR2 LQKENI. CDR3 sequence (DNA): TGTGCCAGCTCACCGGCCGTCACCCTAGACACCATATATTTT. Translated, it gives CASSPAVTLDTIYF.

V and J are TRBV23-1 and TRBJ1-2; 8 nucleotides match TRBD1. TRBV23-1 is annotated as an ORF whose role is uncertain. The CDR3 length is 21 residues. Trimming took 0 bases from V and 3 from J; bases not matched to a gene: 21. The CDR3 bases are TGCGCCAGCAGTCAATCAGAATGCCGAGACAGGGGCCCGCGGTCGGACTATGGCTACACCTTC. This sequence encodes CASSQSECRDRGPRSDYGYTF.

The rearrangement joins TRBV5-6 to TRBJ1-1, with D possibly being TRBD1 (6 bases). The length of the CDR3 is 15 residues. CDR1 and CDR2 (germline): SGHDT, YYEEEE. V was clipped by 0 bases and J by 6 bases, with 15 bases between them. CDR3 residues: CASSLVDRLDAEAFF. The CDR3 DNA follows: TGTGCCAGCAGCTTGGTAGACAGGTTGGACGCTGAAGCTTTCTTT.

The genes are TRBV9 and TRBJ1-1; 9 positions agree with TRBD1. The CDR3 is 15 residues long. Germline-derived CDR1 and CDR2 are SGDLS and YYNGEE. The V gene end was trimmed by 0 bases and the J gene end by 3 bases; junction bases not matched to a gene: 3. This chain's CDR3 is CASSVGRTGDTEAFF. DNA for the CDR3: TGTGCCAGCAGCGTAGGGCGGACAGGGGACACTGAAGCTTTCTTT.

J is TRBJ2-3 and V is TRBV3-1 (or the pseudogene TRBV3-2); 11 bases map to TRBD2. V shed 1 base, J shed 0 bases, and the junction held 9 bases outside the gene matches. The CDR3 runs 19 residues. Per germline, CDR1 LGHDT and CDR2 YNNKEL (reference sequence). In DNA, the CDR3 is TGTGCCAGCAGCCAAGTTCTAGCGGGGGGCCATACTAGCACAGATACGCAGTATTTT. Encoded protein: CASSQVLAGGHTSTDTQYF.

The gene calls are TRBV4-3 and TRBJ1-2; D call uncertain. Trimming pared 4 bases from V and 4 bases from J, leaving 10 bases between. The CDR3 has 13 amino acids. Germline V lookup: CDR1 LGHNA, CDR2 YSLEER. The CDR3: CASSLGEGYGYTF. In nucleotides, the CDR3 is TGCGCCAGCAGCCTGGGAGAGGGCTATGGCTACACCTTC.

CDR3 amino acids: CATSDQGQGEFQPQHF. CDR3 nucleotides: TGTGCCACCAGTGACCAGGGACAGGGTGAATTTCAGCCCCAGCATTTT. The chain employs TRBV24-1 and TRBJ1-5; 9 bases align to TRBD1. The CDR3 is 16 residues long. V shed 4 bases, J shed 6 bases, and the junction held 9 bases outside the gene matches. Germline values: CDR1 KGHDR, CDR2 SFDVKD.

This clone was found once. This rearrangement joins TRBV7-2 to TRBJ2-1, with 9 bases identical to TRBD2. The V gene end was trimmed by 4 bases and the J gene end by 3 bases; junction bases not matched to a gene: 4. This CDR3 is built from 15 residues. From germline, CDR1 is SGHTA and CDR2 FQGNSA. The CDR3 reads CASSSIAGVYNEQFF. The CDR3 nucleotides are TGTGCCAGCAGCTCAATAGCGGGGGTCTACAATGAGCAGTTCTTC.

This chain uses TRBV6-2 or TRBV6-3 with TRBJ2-7; TRBD1 aligns across 7 bases. This CDR3 comprises 15 residues. Per the germline V gene, CDR1 is MNHEY and CDR2 is SVGEGT. The trim removed 2 bases at V and 4 bases at J, leaving 8 bases unmatched. CDR3 in amino acids: CASSYGIGQAYEQYF. DNA of the CDR3: TGTGCCAGCAGTTACGGTATAGGACAGGCTTACGAGCAGTACTTC.

This clone was found once. This specimen includes other DNA sequences encoding the same CDR3. This rearrangement joins TRBV5-1 to TRBJ2-1; 10 bases align to TRBD2. The length of the CDR3 is 15 residues. J gave up 4 bases and V 4 bases, and 5 bases lay outside the gene matches. Germline V CDR1 and CDR2: SGHRS, YFSETQ. The CDR3 here is CASSLSGGAYNEQFF. In DNA, the CDR3 is TGCGCCAGCAGCCTAAGCGGGGGGGCGTACAATGAGCAGTTCTTC.

V gene TRBV27 combines with J gene TRBJ2-1, with TRBD2 matching over 9 bases. This CDR3 spans 16 amino acids. Trimming took 6 bases from V and 3 from J; bases not matched to a gene: 9. Germline V gives CDR1 MNHEY, CDR2 SMNVEV (reference sequence). The CDR3 sequence is CASRPTKAGGYNEQFF. CDR3 sequence (DNA): TGTGCCAGCAGACCAACGAAAGCGGGGGGCTACAATGAGCAGTTCTTC.

This clone is a singleton in its sample. The chain is built from TRBV7-2 and TRBJ1-1; D is perhaps TRBD1 (5 bases). V lost 1 base to trimming and J lost 4 bases, with 10 bases between them. This CDR3 has 14 amino acids. Per the germline V gene, CDR1 is SGHTA and CDR2 is FQGNSA. The CDR3 DNA reads as TGTGCCAGCAGCTTAGATGGGGGGATCACTGAAGCTTTCTTT. Translating gives CASSLDGGITEAFF.